The T cell receptor beta chain described here comes from a study of T cell responses to AZD1222 COVID-19 vaccine. Study-wide findings and caveats: Samples come after the peak T cell response, not at day 14. Just a handful of AZD1222 recipients were seropositive at baseline. Breadth and depth of Spike-specific TCRs rose after two AZD1222 doses. At 160-218 and 743-854, vaccine-associated CD4 TCRs were dominant, and they spanned spike.

Generated by immunoSEQ multiplex PCR, the TCRdb table keeps only in-frame clones and is missing some. The data contain 70,000 or so clones, 65% to 80% of them seen just once; the ten biggest clones take up about 12%. This clone was counted a few times. What it binds is unknown. This CDR3 contains 17 residues. Looked up from germline, CDR1 is LGHDT and CDR2 is YNNKEL (reference sequence). The V and J ends lost 6 bases and 2 bases, in that order; junction bases with no gene match: 12. Sequencing was performed on peripheral blood, taken on day 0 of AZD1222 vaccination. The sequence was collected from an adult in good health. The J gene is TRBJ2-3, the V gene TRBV3-1 (or the pseudogene TRBV3-2), with 9 bases matching TRBD2. The CDR3 sequence: CASSLERLAGNTDTQYF. The CDR3 DNA sequence: TGTGCCAGCAGTCTTGAGCGTCTAGCGGGAAACACAGATACGCAGTATTTT.